The source of this T cell receptor beta chain is a study of T-cell memory formation after mild COVID-19. Overall study: Clustering of TCRs was largely donor specific. General study results and limits: Proof of SARS-CoV-2 specificity was absent for the second-wave clones that crested on day 37. Clones that contracted from day 15 to 85 were balanced CD4/CD8, while later expanders leaned CD4+.

TCRdb independently ran MiXCR on the 5' RACE reads; one entry per CDR3 protein. The table has hundreds of thousands of distinct CDR3 sequences, 16% seen once. Germline V gives CDR1 SGHRS, CDR2 YFSETQ. The CDR3 is 12 residues long. V lost 0 bases to trimming and J lost 10 bases, with 9 bases between them. This clonotype showed up many times. Antigen unknown. The sample taken for sequencing was PBMCs or a T cell subset sorted from them (not recorded which). The origin of this receptor is a man aged 18 to 30 who had mild COVID-19 (a few samples of this study predate the infection). Cell type and time point are not known. The V gene is TRBV5-1, the J gene TRBJ2-3; tentatively, D is TRBD2 (6 bases). The DNA for the CDR3 is TGCGCCAGCAGCTTGGGCGGGGAACCGCAGTATTTT. This encodes CASSLGGEPQYF.